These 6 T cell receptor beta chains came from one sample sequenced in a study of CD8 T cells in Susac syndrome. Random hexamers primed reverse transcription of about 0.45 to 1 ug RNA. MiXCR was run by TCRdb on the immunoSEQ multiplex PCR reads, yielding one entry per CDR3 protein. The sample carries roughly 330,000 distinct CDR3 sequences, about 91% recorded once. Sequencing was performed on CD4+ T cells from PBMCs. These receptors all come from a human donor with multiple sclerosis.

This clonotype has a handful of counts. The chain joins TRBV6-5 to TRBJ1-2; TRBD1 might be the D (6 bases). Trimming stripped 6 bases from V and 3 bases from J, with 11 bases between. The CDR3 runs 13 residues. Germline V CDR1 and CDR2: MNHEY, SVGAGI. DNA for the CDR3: TGTGCCAGCAGACCGGACAGAGACTATGGCTACACCTTC. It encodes CASRPDRDYGYTF.

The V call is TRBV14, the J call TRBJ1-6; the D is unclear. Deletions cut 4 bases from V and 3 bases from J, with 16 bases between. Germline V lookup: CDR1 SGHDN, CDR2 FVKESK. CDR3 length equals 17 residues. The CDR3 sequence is CASSLRGREGYNSPLHF. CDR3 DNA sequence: TGTGCCAGCAGCCTGCGAGGAAGGGAGGGCTATAATTCACCCCTCCACTTT.

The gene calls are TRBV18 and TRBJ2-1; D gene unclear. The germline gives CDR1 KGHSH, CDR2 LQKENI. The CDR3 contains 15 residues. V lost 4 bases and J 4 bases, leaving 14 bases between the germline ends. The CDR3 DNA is TGTGCCAGCTCACTTAAAGGAAGGGAATACAATGAGCAGTTCTTC. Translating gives CASSLKGREYNEQFF. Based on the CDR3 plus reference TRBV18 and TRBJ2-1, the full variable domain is NAGVMQNPRHLVRRRGQEARLRCSPMKGHSHVYWYRQLPEEGLKFMVYLQKENIIDESGMPKERFSAEFPKEGPSILRIQQVVRGDSAAYFCASSLKGREYNEQFFGPGTRLTVL.

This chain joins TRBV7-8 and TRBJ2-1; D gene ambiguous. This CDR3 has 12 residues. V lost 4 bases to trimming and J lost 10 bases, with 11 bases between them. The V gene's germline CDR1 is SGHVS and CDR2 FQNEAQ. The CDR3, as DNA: TGTGCCAGCAGCTCGACCGCCGGCGAGCAGTTCTTC. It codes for CASSSTAGEQFF.

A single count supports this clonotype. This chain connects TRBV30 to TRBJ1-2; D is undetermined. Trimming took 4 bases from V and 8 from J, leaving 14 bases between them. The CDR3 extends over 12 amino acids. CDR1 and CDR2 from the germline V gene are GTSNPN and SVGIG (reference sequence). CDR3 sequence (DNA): TGTGCCTGGACCCTTGGGCTGCCGGGCTACACCTTC. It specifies CAWTLGLPGYTF.

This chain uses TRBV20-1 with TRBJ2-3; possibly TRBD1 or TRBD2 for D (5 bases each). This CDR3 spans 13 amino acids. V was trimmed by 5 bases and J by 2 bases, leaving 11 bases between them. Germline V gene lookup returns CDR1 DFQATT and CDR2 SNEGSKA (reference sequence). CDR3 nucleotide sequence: TGCAGTGCTCCCGGGACGCACACAGATACGCAGTATTTT. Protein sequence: CSAPGTHTDTQYF.